This is a list of T cell receptor beta chains from one sample in a study of molecular identifiers for immune sequencing clone quantification. One entry per CDR3 protein, called by TCRdb with MiXCR from the PCR reads. Of some 590,000 distinct CDR3 sequences listed, 25% were seen once; the top ten hold 0.78%. The source material was naive CD8+ T cells from blood, with Jurkat cell RNA spiked in. The receptors originated from a human donor in good health. Some libraries in this study had Jurkat cell RNA spiked in. The CDR3 runs from the conserved cysteine through the conserved F or W. A D gene is named only where the DNA matches it firmly. Size tells how often a clone was seen (once, few, many) or the class of an expanded clone, and some rows leave it out.

j_call,v_call,clone_size,d_call,cdr3_aa,cdr3_nt
TRBJ2-1,TRBV4-3,.,.,CASSQDPGEDEQFF,TGCGCCAGCAGCCAAGATCCGGGGGAGGATGAGCAGTTCTTC
TRBJ1-1,TRBV5-8,.,.,CASSLGPSLTEAFF,TGTGCCAGCAGCTTGGGGCCTAGTTTAACTGAAGCTTTCTTT
TRBJ2-7,TRBV4-3,few,.,CASSQDRLDVSEQYF,TGCGCCAGCAGCCAAGACCGGCTAGACGTCAGCGAGCAGTACTTC
TRBJ1-5,TRBV21-1,many,.,CASATRSLSNQPQHF,TGTGCCAGCGCGACGCGATCCCTTAGCAATCAGCCCCAGCATTTT
TRBJ1-5,TRBV27,.,.,CASSLVYKNQRQHF,TGTGCCAGCAGTTTAGTGTACAAAAATCAGCGGCAGCATTTT
TRBJ2-7,TRBV19,.,TRBD2,CASSISSGATYEQYF,TGTGCCAGTAGTATTTCAAGCGGGGCAACCTACGAGCAGTACTTC
TRBJ2-5,TRBV28,.,TRBD1,CASSFGQGVYGHQETQYF,TGTGCCAGCAGTTTCGGACAGGGGGTTTACGGACATCAAGAGACCCAGTACTTC
TRBJ1-2,TRBV4-3,.,.,CASSQVHSYGYTF,TGCGCCAGCAGCCAAGTCCACTCCTATGGCTACACCTTC
TRBJ2-3,TRBV20-1,.,TRBD2,CSARLLAAKITDTQYF,TGCAGTGCTCGTCTCCTAGCGGCCAAAATCACAGATACGCAGTATTTT
TRBJ2-5,TRBV18,few,TRBD1,CASSPLTDRGETQYF,TGTGCCAGCTCACCATTAACGGACAGGGGAGAGACCCAGTACTTC
TRBJ2-1,TRBV4-3,many,.,CASSQGSGSSYNEQFF,TGCGCCAGCAGCCAAGGTTCCGGGAGCTCCTACAATGAGCAGTTCTTC
TRBJ1-2,TRBV2,.,.,CASSEGLNCGYTF,TGTGCCAGCAGTGAAGGGCTTAACTGTGGCTACACCTTC
TRBJ2-2,TRBV28,few,.,CASSFNVNTGELFF,TGTGCCAGCAGTTTTAACGTAAACACCGGGGAGCTGTTTTTT
TRBJ2-7,TRBV7-9,many,TRBD1,CASSPPGTAYEQYF,TGTGCCAGCAGCCCGCCCGGGACAGCCTACGAGCAGTACTTC
TRBJ2-7,TRBV20-1,few,.,CSASALPDSLSYEQYF,TGCAGTGCTAGCGCCCTCCCAGACTCCCTCTCCTACGAGCAGTACTTC
TRBJ1-1,TRBV3-1,many,.,CASSQGRMNTEAFF,TGTGCCAGCAGCCAGGGACGGATGAACACTGAAGCTTTCTTT
TRBJ1-5,TRBV7-6,many,.,CASSWGPRQPQHF,TGTGCCAGCAGCTGGGGTCCTAGACAGCCCCAGCATTTT
TRBJ2-3,TRBV3-1,many,TRBD2,CASSPRGGAVTDTQYF,TGTGCCAGCAGCCCCCGGGGGGGGGCGGTCACAGATACGCAGTATTTT
TRBJ2-1,TRBV24-1,.,TRBD2,CATSPREDFYNEQFF,TGTGCCACCAGTCCGCGGGAGGATTTCTACAATGAGCAGTTCTTC
TRBJ1-2,TRBV3-1,few,.,CASSQEIGGKNYGYTF,TGTGCCAGCAGCCAAGAAATTGGCGGGAAAAACTATGGCTACACCTTC
TRBJ1-3,TRBV4-3,many,.,CASSPNYGNTIYF,TGCGCCAGCAGCCCCAATTACGGAAACACCATATATTTT
TRBJ1-5,TRBV15,.,.,CATSRDLGSPPGNQPQHF,TGTGCCACCAGCAGAGATCTTGGCAGTCCCCCAGGCAATCAGCCCCAGCATTTT
TRBJ1-1,TRBV7-2,many,.,CASSPLQYITEAFF,TGTGCCAGCAGCCCTCTACAGTACATCACTGAAGCTTTCTTT
TRBJ1-5,TRBV6-2/TRBV6-3,.,.,CANSVLGTPPPHF,TGTGCCAACAGTGTCCTGGGTACCCCGCCCCCGCATTTT